These 6 T cell receptor beta chains originate from one sample sequenced in a study of blood T cells in healthy people across ages. Then a second PCR, running roughly 7 to 11 cycles, was carried out with a sample-barcoded 5' primer and a J-beta primer mix. TCRdb used MiXCR to reprocess the 5' RACE reads, holding one entry per CDR3 protein. Here the sample spans roughly 720,000 distinct CDR3 sequences, about 53% being singletons. The sequenced material came from blood. These receptors were taken from a man aged 80 or over in good health.

The CDR3 DNA follows: TGCAGTGTTTTCGCCTACGAGCAGTACTTC. Translation gives CSVFAYEQYF. The chain employs TRBV20-1 and TRBJ2-7; D is undetermined. The CDR3 runs to 10 residues. Germline CDR1 and CDR2: DFQATT and SNEGSKA (reference sequence). V lost 7 bases and J lost 2, with 6 bases in between.

The genes are TRBV6-5 and TRBJ2-7; 9 bases map to TRBD1. Trimming removed 0 bases from V and 6 bases from J; junction bases left unmatched: 12. The CDR3 is 17 amino acids. The germline gives CDR1 MNHEY, CDR2 SVGAGI. This CDR3 reads CASSYSMGTGRRSEQYF. The CDR3, as DNA: TGTGCCAGCAGTTACTCGATGGGGACAGGGAGGAGATCCGAGCAGTACTTC.

The V call is TRBV4-1, the J call TRBJ2-1; the D is unclear. This CDR3 is built from 15 residues. The germline CDR1 and CDR2 sequences are MGHRA and YSYEKL. V lost 1 base, J lost 5 bases, and 12 bases lay in between. The CDR3 sequence: CASSQAFTYNNEQFF. The CDR3 coding sequence is TGCGCCAGCAGCCAAGCTTTCACTTATAACAATGAGCAGTTCTTC.

Only a few counts were recorded for this clonotype. This sequence joins TRBV29-1 and TRBJ2-7; either TRBD1 or TRBD2 may fit D (5 bases each). The CDR3 is 13 residues long. Germline lookup yields CDR1 SQVTM and CDR2 ANQGSEA. V was trimmed by 2 bases and J by 7 bases, leaving 15 bases between them. CDR3 DNA: TGCAGCGTTGAACCGGCTGGGACGGGGGAGCAGTACTTC. Protein product: CSVEPAGTGEQYF.

V is TRBV5-1 and J is TRBJ2-1; D uncertain. This CDR3 has 14 amino acids. Trimming took off 2 bases at V and 5 bases at J, with 11 bases between the two ends. Germline CDR1 and CDR2: SGHRS and YFSETQ. The CDR3 DNA is TGCGCCAGCAGCTTCCGCCCGACCCACAATGAGCAGTTCTTC. As protein: CASSFRPTHNEQFF.

V usage is TRBV2 and J usage is TRBJ2-5; D may be TRBD2 (6 bases). V dropped 5 bases and J dropped 0 bases, with 10 bases sitting between them. The CDR3 consists of 14 residues. Germline V gene sequence: CDR1 SNHLY, CDR2 FYNNEI. The CDR3, as DNA: TGTGCCAGCAGTTTCCGGGACTACCAAGAGACCCAGTACTTC. Translating it yields CASSFRDYQETQYF. The full variable domain, in which reference TRBV2 and TRBJ2-5 provide the parts outside the CDR3, is EPEVTQTPSHQVTQMGQEVILRCVPISNHLYFYWYRQILGQKVEFLVSFYNNEISEKSEIFDDQFSVERPDGSNFTLKIRSTKLEDSAMYFCASSFRDYQETQYFGPGTRLLVL.